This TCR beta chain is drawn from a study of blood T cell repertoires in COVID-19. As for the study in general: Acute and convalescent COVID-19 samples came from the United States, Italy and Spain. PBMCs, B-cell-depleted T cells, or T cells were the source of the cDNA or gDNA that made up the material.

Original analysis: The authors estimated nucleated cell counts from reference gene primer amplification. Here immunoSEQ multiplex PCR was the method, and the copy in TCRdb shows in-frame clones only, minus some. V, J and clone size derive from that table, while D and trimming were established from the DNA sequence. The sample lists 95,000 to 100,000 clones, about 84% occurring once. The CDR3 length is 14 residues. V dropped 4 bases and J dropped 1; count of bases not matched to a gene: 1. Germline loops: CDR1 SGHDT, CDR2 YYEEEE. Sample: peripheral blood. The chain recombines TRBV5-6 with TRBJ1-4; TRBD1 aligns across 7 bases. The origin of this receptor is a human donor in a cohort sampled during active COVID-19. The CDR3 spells CASSGDRTNEKLFF. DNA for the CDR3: TGTGCCAGCAGCGGGGACAGAACTAATGAAAAACTGTTTTTT.